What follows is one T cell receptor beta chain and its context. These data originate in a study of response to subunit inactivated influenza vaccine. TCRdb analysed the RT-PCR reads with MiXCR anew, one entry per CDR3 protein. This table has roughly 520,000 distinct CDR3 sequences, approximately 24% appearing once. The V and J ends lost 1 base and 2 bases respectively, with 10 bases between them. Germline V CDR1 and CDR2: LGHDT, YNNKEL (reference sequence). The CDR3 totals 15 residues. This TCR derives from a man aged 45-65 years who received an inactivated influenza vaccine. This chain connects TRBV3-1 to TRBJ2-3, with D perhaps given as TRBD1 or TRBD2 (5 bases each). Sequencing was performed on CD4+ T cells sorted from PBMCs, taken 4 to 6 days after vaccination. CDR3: CASSQGDGATDTQYF. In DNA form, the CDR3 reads TGTGCCAGCAGCCAAGGGGACGGGGCCACAGATACGCAGTATTTT.